Described below is a single T cell receptor beta chain sequence and its context. Its antigen is not known. The data originate from a study of cytomegalovirus exposure and HLA in healthy donors. Notes on the study in general: Among donors in an Asian-associated ancestry cluster, a later analysis reportedly found fewer N-insertions than the roughly 700-donor mean.

The length of the CDR3 is 12 residues. The germline gives CDR1 MNHNS, CDR2 SASEGT. The ends were cut back, 5 bases at V and 5 bases at J, with 9 bases in the middle. The PCR contained 60 Vbeta and 13 Jbeta primers. Sequencing was performed with immunoSEQ multiplex PCR; in TCRdb, only in-frame clones are kept and a portion is missing. In the table there are approximately 100,000 clones, roughly 70% of which are singletons. This chain joins TRBV6-1 and TRBJ2-5; TRBD1 might be the D (6 bases). The receptor was isolated from a man aged 45-60 years in good health and CMV-seronegative. Material for sequencing was PBMCs. The CDR3 region has the DNA TGTGCCAGCAGTCCCAGGGGTGAGACCCAGTACTTC. This codes for CASSPRGETQYF.